This T cell receptor (beta chain) came from a study of T-cell reconstitution after alpha-beta-depleted transplantation in children. Preparation of the TCRbeta library used unique molecular identifiers. TCRdb itself ran the PCR reads through MiXCR, one entry per CDR3 protein. The sample contains around 200,000 distinct CDR3 sequences, about 8.2% of which appear only once. The CDR3 extends over 15 amino acids. Looked up from germline, CDR1 is MNHEY and CDR2 is SVGEGT. V shed 0 bases and J 3 bases; nucleotides not matched to a gene: 3. This specimen was PBMCs, mostly from graft donor cells, taken 360 days after TCRalphabeta/CD19-depleted stem cell transplant. This clonotype was obtained from a male patient aged 2-10 years who had a stem cell transplant for acute myeloid leukemia, so the T cells may come from the graft donor. This chain joins TRBV6-2 or TRBV6-3 and TRBJ2-3; the match to TRBD2 covers 7 bases. The CDR3, as DNA: TGTGCCAGCAGTTACTCGAAGCGGGGTACAGATACGCAGTATTTT. This codes for CASSYSKRGTDTQYF.